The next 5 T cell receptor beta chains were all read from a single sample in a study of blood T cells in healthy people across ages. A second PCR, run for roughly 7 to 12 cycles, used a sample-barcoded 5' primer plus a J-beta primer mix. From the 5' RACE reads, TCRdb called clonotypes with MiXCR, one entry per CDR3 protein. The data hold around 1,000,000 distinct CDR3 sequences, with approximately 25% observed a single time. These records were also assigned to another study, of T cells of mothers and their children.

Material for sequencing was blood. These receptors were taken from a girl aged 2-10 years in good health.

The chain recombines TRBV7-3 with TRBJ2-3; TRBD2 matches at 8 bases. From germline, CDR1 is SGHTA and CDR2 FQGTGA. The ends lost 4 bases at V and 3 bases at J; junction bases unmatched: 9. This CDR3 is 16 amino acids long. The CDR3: CASSYTAGGNTDTQYF. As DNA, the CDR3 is TGTGCCAGCAGCTATACCGCGGGAGGTAATACAGATACGCAGTATTTT.

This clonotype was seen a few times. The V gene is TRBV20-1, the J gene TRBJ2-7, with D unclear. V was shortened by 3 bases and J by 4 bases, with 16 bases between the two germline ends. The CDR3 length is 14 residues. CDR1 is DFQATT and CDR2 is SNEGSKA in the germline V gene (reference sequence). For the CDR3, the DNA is TGCAGTGCTAGTTCGGCAGGCAAATTGTACGAGCAGTACTTC. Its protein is CSASSAGKLYEQYF.

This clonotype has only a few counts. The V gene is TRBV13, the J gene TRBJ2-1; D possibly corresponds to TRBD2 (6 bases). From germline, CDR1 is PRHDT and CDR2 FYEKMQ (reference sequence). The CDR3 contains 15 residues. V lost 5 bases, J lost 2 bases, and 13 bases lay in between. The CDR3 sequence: CASSPVAVTYNEQFF. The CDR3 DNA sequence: TGTGCCAGCAGCCCCGTAGCGGTAACCTACAATGAGCAGTTCTTC.

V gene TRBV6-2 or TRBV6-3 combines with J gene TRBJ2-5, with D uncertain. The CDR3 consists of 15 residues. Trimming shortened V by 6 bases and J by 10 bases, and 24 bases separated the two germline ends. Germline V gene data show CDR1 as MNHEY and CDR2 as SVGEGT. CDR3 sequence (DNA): TGTGCCAGCAGCCTGGACGGAAACACCACTGGGTTCCAGTACTTC. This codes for CASSLDGNTTGFQYF.

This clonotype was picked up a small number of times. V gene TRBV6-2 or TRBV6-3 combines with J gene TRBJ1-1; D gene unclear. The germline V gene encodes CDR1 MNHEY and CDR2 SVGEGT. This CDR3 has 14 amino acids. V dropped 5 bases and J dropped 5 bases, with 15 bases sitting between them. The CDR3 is CASSQDRPETEAFF. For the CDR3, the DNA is TGTGCCAGCAGTCAGGACCGCCCGGAGACTGAAGCTTTCTTT.